This TCR beta chain was captured by sequencing in a study of neoadjuvant nivolumab and ipilimumab in lung cancer. Background on the study: Nivolumab 3 mg/kg was given days 1, 15 and 29, plus ipilimumab 1 mg/kg day 1 in combination.

Germline CDR1 and CDR2: WNHNN and SYGVQD (reference sequence). The CDR3 contains 14 residues. Germline trimming cut 6 bases from V and 5 bases from J; bases unmatched to any gene: 5. Of note for this clone: No antigen is known for it.

The study's findings and limits: Blood richness before therapy tracked richness in tumors resected after neoadjuvant therapy. TCR richness and clonality were higher in tumors than adjacent uninvolved lung.

Clones were read by immunoSEQ multiplex PCR, and TCRdb kept only the in-frame ones, dropping some. This sample yields about 26,000 clones, of which roughly 80% are seen a single time; 7.5% to 10% belongs to the top ten. The clonotype comes from an adult with non-small cell lung cancer. The chain links TRBV10-1 to TRBJ1-1, with TRBD1 identical over 11 bases. This sample comprised tumor tissue, obtained after neoadjuvant nivolumab, alone or with ipilimumab, at or shortly before surgery. In nucleotides, the CDR3 is TGCGCCAGCAGGGAGGACAGGGGGCAGACTGAAGCTTTCTTT. Translated: CASREDRGQTEAFF.